This T cell receptor beta chain derives from a study of radiation and T cells in renal cell carcinoma. The time point here: blood 4 weeks post-SBRT, at nephrectomy. The treatment is: 15 Gy SBRT to primary tumor, nephrectomy 4 weeks later. The patient's renal cell carcinoma had clear cell pathology. Whole-study results and caveats: No pretreatment tumor biopsies were available for baseline clonotypes.

Remarks on this clone: Its specificity is not known.

The data were produced by immunoSEQ multiplex PCR, yet TCRdb's version contains in-frame clones alone and is incomplete. The data show about 140,000 clones, about 88% seen once. The source is a woman in her fifties or sixties with renal cell carcinoma. The source was blood, collected from a patient whose treatment included radiotherapy and nephrectomy.

The CDR3 DNA follows: TGTGCCAGCAGCTTGGGAGCGACAGGGGGGACCGGGGAGCTGTTTTTT. It encodes CASSLGATGGTGELFF. This sequence joins TRBV5-6 and TRBJ2-2; 9 nucleotides match TRBD1. This CDR3 is 16 amino acids long. The germline gives CDR1 SGHDT, CDR2 YYEEEE. V was pared by 0 bases and J by 5 bases, with 5 bases of the junction left unmatched.